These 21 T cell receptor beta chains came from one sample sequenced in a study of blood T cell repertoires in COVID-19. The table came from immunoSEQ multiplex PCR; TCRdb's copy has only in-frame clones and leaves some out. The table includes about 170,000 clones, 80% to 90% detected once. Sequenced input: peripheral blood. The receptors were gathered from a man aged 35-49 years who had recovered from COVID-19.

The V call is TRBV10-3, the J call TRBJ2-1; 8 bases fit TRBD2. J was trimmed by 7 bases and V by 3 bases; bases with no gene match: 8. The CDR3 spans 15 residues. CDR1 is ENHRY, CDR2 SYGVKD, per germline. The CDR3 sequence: CAISDPGLGRNEQFF. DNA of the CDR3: TGTGCCATCAGTGACCCGGGACTAGGGAGGAATGAGCAGTTCTTC.

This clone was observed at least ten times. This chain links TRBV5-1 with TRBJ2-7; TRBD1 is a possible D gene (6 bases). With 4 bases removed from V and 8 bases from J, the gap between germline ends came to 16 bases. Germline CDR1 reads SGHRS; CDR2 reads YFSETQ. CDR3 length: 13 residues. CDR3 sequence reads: CASSPEPQGKQYF. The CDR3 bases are TGCGCCAGCAGCCCCGAACCACAGGGCAAGCAGTACTTC. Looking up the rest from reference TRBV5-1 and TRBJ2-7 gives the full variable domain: KAGVTQTPRYLIKTRGQQVTLSCSPISGHRSVSWYQQTPGQGLQFLFEYFSETQRNKGNFPGRFSGRQFSNSRSEMNVSTLELGDSALYLCASSPEPQGKQYFGPGTRLTVT.

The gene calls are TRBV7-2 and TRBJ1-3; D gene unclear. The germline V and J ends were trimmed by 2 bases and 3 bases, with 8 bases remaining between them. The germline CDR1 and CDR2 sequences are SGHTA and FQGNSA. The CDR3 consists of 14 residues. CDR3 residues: CASSLLGLGNTIYF. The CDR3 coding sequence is TGTGCCAGCAGCTTATTGGGCCTTGGAAACACCATATATTTT.

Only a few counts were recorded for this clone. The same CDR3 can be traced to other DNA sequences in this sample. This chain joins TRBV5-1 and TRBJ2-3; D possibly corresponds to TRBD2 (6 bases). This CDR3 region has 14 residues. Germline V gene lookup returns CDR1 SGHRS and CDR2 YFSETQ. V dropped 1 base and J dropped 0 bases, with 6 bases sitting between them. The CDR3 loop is CASSLSGSTDTQYF. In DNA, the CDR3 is TGCGCCAGCAGCTTGAGCGGGAGCACAGATACGCAGTATTTT.

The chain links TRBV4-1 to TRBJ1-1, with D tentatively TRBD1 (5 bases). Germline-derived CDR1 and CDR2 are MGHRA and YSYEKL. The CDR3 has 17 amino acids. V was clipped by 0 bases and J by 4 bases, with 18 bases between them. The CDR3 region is CASSQELGGGSGTEAFF. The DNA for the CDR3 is TGCGCCAGCAGCCAAGAATTGGGGGGAGGGTCGGGCACTGAAGCTTTCTTT.

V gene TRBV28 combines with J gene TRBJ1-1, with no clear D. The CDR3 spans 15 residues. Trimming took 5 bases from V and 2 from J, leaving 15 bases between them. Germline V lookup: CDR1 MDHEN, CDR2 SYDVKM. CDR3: CASSPYRGLNTEAFF. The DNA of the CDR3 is TGTGCCAGCAGTCCATACCGTGGACTCAACACTGAAGCTTTCTTT.

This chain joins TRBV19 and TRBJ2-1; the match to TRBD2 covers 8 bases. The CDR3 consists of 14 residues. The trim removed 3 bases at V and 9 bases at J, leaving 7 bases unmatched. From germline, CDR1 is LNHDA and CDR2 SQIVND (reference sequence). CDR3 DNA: TGTGCCAGTAGTATTGGGGACCGGGGGGGTGAGCAGTTCTTC. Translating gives CASSIGDRGGEQFF.

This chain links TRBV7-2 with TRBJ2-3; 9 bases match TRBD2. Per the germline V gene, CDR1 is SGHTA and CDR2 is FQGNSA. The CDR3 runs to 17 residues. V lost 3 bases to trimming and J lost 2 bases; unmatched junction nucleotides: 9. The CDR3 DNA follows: TGTGCCAGCAGCTTGACGTCGCTAGCGGGGTACACAGATACGCAGTATTTT. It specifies CASSLTSLAGYTDTQYF.

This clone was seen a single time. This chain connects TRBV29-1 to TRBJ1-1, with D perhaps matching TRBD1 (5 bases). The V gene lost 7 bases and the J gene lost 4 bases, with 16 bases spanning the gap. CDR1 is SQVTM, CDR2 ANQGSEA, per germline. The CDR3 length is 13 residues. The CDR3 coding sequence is TGCAGCGGACTGACAGCACAAAGCACTGAAGCTTTCTTT. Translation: CSGLTAQSTEAFF.

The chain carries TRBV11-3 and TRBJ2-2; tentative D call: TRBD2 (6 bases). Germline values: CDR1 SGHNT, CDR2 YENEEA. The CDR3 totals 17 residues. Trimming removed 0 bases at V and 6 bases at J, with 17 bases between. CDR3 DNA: TGTGCCAGCAGCTTAGATCTCGTGTGGAGGGCGGCCGGGGAGCTGTTTTTT. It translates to CASSLDLVWRAAGELFF.

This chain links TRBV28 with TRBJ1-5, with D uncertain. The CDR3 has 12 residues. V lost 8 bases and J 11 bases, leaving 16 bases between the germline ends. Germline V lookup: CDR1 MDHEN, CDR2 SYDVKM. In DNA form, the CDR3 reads TGTGCCAGCTACTCCCCCCCCACAGCCCAGCATTTT. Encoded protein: CASYSPPTAQHF.

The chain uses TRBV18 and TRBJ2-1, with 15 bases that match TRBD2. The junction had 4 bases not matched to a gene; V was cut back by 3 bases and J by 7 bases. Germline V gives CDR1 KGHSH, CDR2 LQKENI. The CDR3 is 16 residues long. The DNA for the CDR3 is TGTGCCAGCTCACCCAGGACTAGCGGGAGGGGAAATGAGCAGTTCTTC. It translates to CASSPRTSGRGNEQFF.

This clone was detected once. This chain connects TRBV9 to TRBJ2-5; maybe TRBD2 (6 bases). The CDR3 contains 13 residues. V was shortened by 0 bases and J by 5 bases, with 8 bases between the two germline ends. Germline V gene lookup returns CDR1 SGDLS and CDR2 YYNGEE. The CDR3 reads CASSVGREETQYF. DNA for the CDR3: TGTGCCAGCAGCGTAGGGAGGGAGGAGACCCAGTACTTC.

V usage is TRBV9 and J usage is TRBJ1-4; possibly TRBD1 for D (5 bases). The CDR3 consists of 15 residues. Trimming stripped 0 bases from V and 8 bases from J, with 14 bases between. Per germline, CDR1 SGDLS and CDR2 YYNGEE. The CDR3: CASSVGISKGEKLFF. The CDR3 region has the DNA TGTGCCAGCAGCGTAGGTATATCCAAGGGGGAAAAACTGTTTTTT.

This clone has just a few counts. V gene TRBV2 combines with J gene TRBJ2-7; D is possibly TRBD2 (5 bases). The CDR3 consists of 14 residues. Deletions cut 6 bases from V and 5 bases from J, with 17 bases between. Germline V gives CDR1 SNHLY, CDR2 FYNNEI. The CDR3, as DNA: TGTGCCAGCAGGGGAGACGGAAATCTGAACGAGCAGTACTTC. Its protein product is CASRGDGNLNEQYF.

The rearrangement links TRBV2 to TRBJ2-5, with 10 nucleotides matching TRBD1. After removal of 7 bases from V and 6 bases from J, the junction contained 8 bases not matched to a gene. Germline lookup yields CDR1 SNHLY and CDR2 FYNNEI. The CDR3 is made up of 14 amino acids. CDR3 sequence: CASILTGGTKTQYF. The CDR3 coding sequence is TGTGCCAGCATCCTGACAGGGGGCACAAAGACCCAGTACTTC. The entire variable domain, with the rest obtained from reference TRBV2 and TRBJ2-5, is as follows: EPEVTQTPSHQVTQMGQEVILRCVPISNHLYFYWYRQILGQKVEFLVSFYNNEISEKSEIFDDQFSVERPDGSNFTLKIRSTKLEDSAMYFCASILTGGTKTQYFGPGTRLLVL.

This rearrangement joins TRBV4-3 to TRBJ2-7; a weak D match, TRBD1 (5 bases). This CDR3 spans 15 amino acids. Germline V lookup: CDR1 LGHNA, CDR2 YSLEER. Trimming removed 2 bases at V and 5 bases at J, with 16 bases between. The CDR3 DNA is TGCGCCAGCAGCCAATCGATGGGGCGAGGCCACGAGCAGTACTTC. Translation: CASSQSMGRGHEQYF.

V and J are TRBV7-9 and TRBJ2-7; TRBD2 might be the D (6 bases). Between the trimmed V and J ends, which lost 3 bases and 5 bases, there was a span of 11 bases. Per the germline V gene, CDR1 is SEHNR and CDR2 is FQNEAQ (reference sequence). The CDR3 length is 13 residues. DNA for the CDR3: TGTGCCAGCAGCTTGGGACGGGGGAACGAGCAGTACTTC. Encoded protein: CASSLGRGNEQYF. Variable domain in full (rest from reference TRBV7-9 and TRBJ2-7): DTGVSQNPRHKITKRGQNVTFRCDPISEHNRLYWYRQTLGQGPEFLTYFQNEAQLEKSRLLSDRFSAERPKGSFSTLEIQRTEQGDSAMYLCASSLGRGNEQYFGPGTRLTVT.

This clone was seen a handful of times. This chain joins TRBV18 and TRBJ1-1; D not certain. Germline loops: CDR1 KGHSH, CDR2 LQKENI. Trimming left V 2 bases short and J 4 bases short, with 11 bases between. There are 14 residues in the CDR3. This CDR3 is CASSPAEGSTEAFF. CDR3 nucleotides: TGTGCCAGCTCACCAGCGGAGGGTAGCACTGAAGCTTTCTTT.

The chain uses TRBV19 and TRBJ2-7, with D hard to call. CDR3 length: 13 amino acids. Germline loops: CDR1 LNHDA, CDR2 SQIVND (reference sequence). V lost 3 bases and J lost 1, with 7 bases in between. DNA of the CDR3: TGTGCCAGTAGTATGTACAGTTCCTACGAGCAGTACTTC. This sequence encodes CASSMYSSYEQYF.

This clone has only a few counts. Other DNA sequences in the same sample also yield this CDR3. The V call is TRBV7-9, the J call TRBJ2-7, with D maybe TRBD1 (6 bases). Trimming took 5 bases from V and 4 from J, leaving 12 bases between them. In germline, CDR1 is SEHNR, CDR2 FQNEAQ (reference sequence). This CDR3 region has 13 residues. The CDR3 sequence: CASSPGQFYEQYF. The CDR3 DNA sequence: TGTGCCAGCAGCCCTGGACAGTTTTACGAGCAGTACTTC. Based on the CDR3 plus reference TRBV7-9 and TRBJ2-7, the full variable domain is DTGVSQNPRHKITKRGQNVTFRCDPISEHNRLYWYRQTLGQGPEFLTYFQNEAQLEKSRLLSDRFSAERPKGSFSTLEIQRTEQGDSAMYLCASSPGQFYEQYFGPGTRLTVT.